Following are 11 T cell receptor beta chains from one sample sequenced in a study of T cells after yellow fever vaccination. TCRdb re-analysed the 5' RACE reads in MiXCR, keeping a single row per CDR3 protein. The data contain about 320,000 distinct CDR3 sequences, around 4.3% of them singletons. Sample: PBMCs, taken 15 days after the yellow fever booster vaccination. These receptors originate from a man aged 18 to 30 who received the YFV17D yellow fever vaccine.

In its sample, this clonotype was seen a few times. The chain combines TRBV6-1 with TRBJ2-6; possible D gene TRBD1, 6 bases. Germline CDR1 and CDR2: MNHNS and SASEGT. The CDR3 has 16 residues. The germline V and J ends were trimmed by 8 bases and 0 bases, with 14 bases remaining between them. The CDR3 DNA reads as TGTGCCAGCTTTCATACAGGGTTCTCTGGGGCCAACGTCCTGACTTTC. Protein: CASFHTGFSGANVLTF.

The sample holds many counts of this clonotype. In DNA, the CDR3 is TGTGCCAGCAGTGAAGCGGGGGAAGCTTTCTTT. Translation: CASSEAGEAFF. The chain joins TRBV2 to TRBJ1-1; no definite D call. Germline CDR1 and CDR2: SNHLY and FYNNEI. The CDR3 totals 11 residues. V lost 0 bases and J lost 8, with 4 bases in between. Together with reference TRBV2 and TRBJ1-1, the CDR3 gives the full variable domain: EPEVTQTPSHQVTQMGQEVILRCVPISNHLYFYWYRQILGQKVEFLVSFYNNEISEKSEIFDDQFSVERPDGSNFTLKIRSTKLEDSAMYFCASSEAGEAFFGQGTRLTVV.

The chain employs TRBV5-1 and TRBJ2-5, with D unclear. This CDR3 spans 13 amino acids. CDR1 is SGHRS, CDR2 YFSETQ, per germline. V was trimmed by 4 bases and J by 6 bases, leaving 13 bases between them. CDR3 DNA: TGCGCCAGCAGCCCCCCTTTCTCGCAGACCCAGTACTTC. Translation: CASSPPFSQTQYF.

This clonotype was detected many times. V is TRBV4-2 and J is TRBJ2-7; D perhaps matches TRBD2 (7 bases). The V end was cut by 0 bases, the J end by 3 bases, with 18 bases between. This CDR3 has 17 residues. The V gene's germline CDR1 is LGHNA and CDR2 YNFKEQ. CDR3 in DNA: TGTGCCAGCAGCCAAGATTTTTTTGCGGGGGCCGTCTACGAGCAGTACTTC. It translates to CASSQDFFAGAVYEQYF.

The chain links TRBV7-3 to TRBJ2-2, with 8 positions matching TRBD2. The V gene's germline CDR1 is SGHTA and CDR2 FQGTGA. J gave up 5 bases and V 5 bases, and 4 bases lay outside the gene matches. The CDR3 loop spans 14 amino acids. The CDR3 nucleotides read TGTGCCAGCAGCCCCGGGAGGGGTACCGGGGAGCTGTTTTTT. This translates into CASSPGRGTGELFF.

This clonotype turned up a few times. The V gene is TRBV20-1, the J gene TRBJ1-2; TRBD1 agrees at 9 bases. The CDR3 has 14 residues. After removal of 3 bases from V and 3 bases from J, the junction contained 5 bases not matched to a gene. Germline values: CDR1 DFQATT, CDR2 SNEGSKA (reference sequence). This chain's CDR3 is CSARGWTGDYGYTF. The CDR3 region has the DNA TGCAGTGCTAGGGGTTGGACAGGGGACTATGGCTACACCTTC.

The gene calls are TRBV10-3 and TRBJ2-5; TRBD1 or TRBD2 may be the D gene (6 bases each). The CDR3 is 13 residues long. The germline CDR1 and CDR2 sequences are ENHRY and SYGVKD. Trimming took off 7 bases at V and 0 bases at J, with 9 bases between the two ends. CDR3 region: CAIKGEDQETQYF. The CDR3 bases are TGTGCCATCAAGGGGGAGGACCAAGAGACCCAGTACTTC.

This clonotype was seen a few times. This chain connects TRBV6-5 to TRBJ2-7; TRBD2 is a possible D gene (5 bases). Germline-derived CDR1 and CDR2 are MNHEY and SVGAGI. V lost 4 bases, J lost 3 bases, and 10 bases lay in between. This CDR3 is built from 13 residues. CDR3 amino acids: CASSFSGYYEQYF. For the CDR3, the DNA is TGTGCCAGCAGTTTCTCGGGGTACTACGAGCAGTACTTC.

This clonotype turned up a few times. CDR3: CAIGGGLAGNTIYF. Written as DNA, the CDR3 is TGTGCCATCGGGGGGGGGCTCGCTGGAAACACCATATATTTT. The rearrangement links TRBV10-3 to TRBJ1-3, with D perhaps TRBD1 (6 bases). The CDR3 spans 14 residues. Deletions cut 8 bases from V and 2 bases from J, with 13 bases between. Per the germline V gene, CDR1 is ENHRY and CDR2 is SYGVKD.

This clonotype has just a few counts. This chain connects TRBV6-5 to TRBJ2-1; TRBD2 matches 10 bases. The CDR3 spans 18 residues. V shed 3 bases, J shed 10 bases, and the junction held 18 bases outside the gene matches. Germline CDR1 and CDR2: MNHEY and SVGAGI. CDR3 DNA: TGTGCCAGCAGTTATCAGCGCGTCGAGCGGGGGGGCCATGGCGAGCAGTTCTTC. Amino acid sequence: CASSYQRVERGGHGEQFF.

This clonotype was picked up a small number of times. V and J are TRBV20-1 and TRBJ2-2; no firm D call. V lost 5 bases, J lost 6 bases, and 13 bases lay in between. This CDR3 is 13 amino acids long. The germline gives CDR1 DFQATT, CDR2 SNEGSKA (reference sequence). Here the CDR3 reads CSAPIPGPGELFF. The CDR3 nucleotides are TGCAGTGCTCCTATTCCTGGCCCCGGGGAGCTGTTTTTT.